What follows describes a single TCR beta chain. In its sample, this clone was seen once. No cognate antigen has been identified for it. No base quality values were provided; no much bigger clone lies one nucleotide off. The CDR3, from cysteine to phenylalanine, totals 17 residues. Just CDR3 DNA is preserved here, 51 bases in frame from base 1. The junction carries 13 bases between V and J, which are trimmed by 0 bases and 2 bases respectively. CDR1 LGHDT and CDR2 YNNKEL are derived from the germline V gene (reference sequence). This sample is drawn from a study of blood T cell repertoires in COVID-19 (TCRdb year 2020). Study-level background: Samples from collaborators originated in the United States, Italy and Spain and spanned both the acute and convalescent phases of COVID-19. Samples were obtained from the ongoing ImmuneRACE study (first 160 participants) and from over 1,000 subjects provided by 6 global collaborators. Subjects who had been exposed to COVID-19, were actively infected with it, or had recovered from it provided the deeply sampled blood TCRbeta repertoires that made up the dataset. A de-identified subject ID, COVID-19 status, age in years and sex were almost always included in the sample metadata. The material from the prospective study consisted of cDNA or gDNA derived from T cells, B-cell-depleted T cells, or PBMCs. The repertoires were released in a freely available public database meant as a resource for research on the immune response to SARS-CoV-2. Where available, HLA class I and class II types were obtained from metadata supplied by the sample provider rather than from assay-based typing. Overall study outcomes, separate from this receptor: The amount of clinical and demographic metadata varied by source and participant and was provided uncurated.

Collaborating institutions collected whole blood in K2EDTA tubes following their own protocols. For TCRbeta analysis, collaborators shipped samples in one of three forms: frozen whole blood, isolated PBMCs, or DNA extracted from either of those sample types. TCRbeta CDR3 regions were amplified from genomic DNA using the immunoSEQ Assay, a bias-controlled multiplex PCR. For the original study's pipeline: The number of nucleated cells in each sample was estimated from the amplification of reference gene primers within the assay. Sequence reads were collapsed and filtered to measure the absolute abundance of every unique TCRbeta CDR3 rearrangement. For each sample, productive Simpson clonality was calculated as the square root of Simpson's diversity index over productive rearrangements. In its TCRdb copy, this immuneACCESS table keeps in-frame sequences only and misses some clones. Where compared with another copy, unresolved V genes explain less than half of these, and the others have no known cause. That table supplies the V and J calls and clone size; D and trimming were determined from the DNA. This sample is represented by 250,000 to 300,000 clones; around 86% of them were singletons. Of the sample, 3.6% falls within the top ten clones.

The sequencing input was peripheral blood. The chain uses TRBV3-1 (or the pseudogene TRBV3-2) and TRBJ2-2; possibly the D gene is TRBD1, per 7 matching bases. The sequence was collected from a man aged 18 to 30 with active or convalescent COVID-19. The CDR3 protein sequence reads: CASSQDSGGPNTGELFF. The DNA reads TGTGCCAGCAGCCAAGATTCAGGGGGGCCAAACACCGGGGAGCTGTTTTTT.